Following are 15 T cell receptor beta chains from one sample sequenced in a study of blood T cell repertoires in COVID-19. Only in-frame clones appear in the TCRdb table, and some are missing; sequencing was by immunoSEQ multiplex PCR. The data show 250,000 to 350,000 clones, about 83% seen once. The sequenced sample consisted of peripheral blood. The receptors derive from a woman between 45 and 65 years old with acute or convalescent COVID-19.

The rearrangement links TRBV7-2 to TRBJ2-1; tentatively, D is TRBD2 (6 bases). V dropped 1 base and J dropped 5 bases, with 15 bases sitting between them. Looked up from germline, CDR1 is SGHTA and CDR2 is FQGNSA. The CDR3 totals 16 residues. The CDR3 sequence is CASSLGPRGGNNEQFF. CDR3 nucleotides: TGTGCCAGCAGCTTAGGTCCGAGGGGCGGGAACAATGAGCAGTTCTTC.

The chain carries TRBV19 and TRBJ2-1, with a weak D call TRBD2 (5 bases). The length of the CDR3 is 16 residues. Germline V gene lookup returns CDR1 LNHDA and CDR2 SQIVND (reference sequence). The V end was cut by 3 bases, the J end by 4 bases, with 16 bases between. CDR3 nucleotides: TGTGCCAGTAGTATTCAGGACTGGAACCCATACAATGAGCAGTTCTTC. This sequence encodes CASSIQDWNPYNEQFF.

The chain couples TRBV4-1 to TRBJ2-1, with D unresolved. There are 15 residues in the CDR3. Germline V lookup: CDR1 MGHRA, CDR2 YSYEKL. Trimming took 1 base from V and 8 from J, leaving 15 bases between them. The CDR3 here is CASSQGGARGYEQFF. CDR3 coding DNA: TGCGCCAGCAGCCAAGGTGGCGCCCGAGGTTATGAGCAGTTCTTC.

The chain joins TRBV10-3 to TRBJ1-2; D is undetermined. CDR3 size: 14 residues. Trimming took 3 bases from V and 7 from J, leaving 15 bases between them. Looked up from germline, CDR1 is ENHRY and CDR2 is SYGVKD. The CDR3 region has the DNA TGTGCCATCAGTGACAGGCCGGCGGGTACTGGCTACACCTTC. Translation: CAISDRPAGTGYTF.

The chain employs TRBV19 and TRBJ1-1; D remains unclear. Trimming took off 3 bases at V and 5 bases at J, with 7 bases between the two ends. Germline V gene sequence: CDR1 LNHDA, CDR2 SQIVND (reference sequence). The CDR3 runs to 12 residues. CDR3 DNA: TGTGCCAGTAGTATCGCGAGGACTGAAGCTTTCTTT. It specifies CASSIARTEAFF.

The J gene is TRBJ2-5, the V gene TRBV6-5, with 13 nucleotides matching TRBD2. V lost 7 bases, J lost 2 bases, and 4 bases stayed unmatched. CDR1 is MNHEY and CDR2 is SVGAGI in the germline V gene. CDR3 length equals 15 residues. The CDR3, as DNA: TGTGCCAGCAAACTAGCGGGAGGGAGGCAAGAGACCCAGTACTTC. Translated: CASKLAGGRQETQYF.

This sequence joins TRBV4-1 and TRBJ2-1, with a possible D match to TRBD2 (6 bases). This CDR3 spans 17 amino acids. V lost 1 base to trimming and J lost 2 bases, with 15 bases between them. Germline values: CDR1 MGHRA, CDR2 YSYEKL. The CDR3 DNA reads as TGCGCCAGCAGCCAAGTTGGGCGGGGTCCTACCTACAATGAGCAGTTCTTC. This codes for CASSQVGRGPTYNEQFF.

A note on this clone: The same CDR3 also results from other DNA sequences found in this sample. The CDR3 loop is CASSVDRNTEAFF. DNA of the CDR3: TGTGCCAGCAGCGTAGATCGGAACACTGAAGCTTTCTTT. The V and J genes are TRBV9 and TRBJ1-1; no firm D call. The length of the CDR3 is 13 residues. Per germline, CDR1 SGDLS and CDR2 YYNGEE. The ends were cut back, 0 bases at V and 1 base at J, with 4 bases in the middle. Supplemented by reference TRBV9 and TRBJ1-1, the full variable domain reads DSGVTQTPKHLITATGQRVTLRCSPRSGDLSVYWYQQSLDQGLQFLIQYYNGEERAKGNILERFSAQQFPDLHSELNLSSLELGDSALYFCASSVDRNTEAFFGQGTRLTVV.

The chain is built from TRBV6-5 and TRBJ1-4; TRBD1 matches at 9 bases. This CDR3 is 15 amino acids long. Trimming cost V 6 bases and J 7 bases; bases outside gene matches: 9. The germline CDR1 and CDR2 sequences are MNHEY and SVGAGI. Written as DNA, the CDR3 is TGTGCCAGCAGAGGGACAGGGAGGTTTGGTGAAAAACTGTTTTTT. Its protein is CASRGTGRFGEKLFF.

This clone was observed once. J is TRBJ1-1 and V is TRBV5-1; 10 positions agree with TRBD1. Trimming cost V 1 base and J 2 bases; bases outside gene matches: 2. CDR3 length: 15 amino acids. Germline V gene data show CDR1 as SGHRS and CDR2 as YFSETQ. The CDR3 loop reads CASSLRQGANTEAFF. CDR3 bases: TGCGCCAGCAGCTTGAGACAGGGGGCTAACACTGAAGCTTTCTTT.

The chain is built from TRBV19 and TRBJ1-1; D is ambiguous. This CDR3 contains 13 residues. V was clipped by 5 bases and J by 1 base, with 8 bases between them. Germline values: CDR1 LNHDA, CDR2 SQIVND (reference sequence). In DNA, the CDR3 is TGTGCCAGTAGTCGTCCGGGGAACACTGAAGCTTTCTTT. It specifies CASSRPGNTEAFF.

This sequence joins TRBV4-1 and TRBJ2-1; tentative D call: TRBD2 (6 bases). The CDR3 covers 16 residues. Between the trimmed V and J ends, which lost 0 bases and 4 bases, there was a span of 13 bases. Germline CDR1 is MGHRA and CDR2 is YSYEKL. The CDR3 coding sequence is TGCGCCAGCAGCCAAGATGGAGGGCAGTCGTACAATGAGCAGTTCTTC. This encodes CASSQDGGQSYNEQFF.

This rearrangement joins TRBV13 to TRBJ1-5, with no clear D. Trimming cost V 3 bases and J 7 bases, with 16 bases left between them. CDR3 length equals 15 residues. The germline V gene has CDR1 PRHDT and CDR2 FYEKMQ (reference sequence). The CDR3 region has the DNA TGTGCCAGCAGCTTCGGGAGGCTGGGAGGCCAGCCCCAGCATTTT. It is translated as CASSFGRLGGQPQHF.

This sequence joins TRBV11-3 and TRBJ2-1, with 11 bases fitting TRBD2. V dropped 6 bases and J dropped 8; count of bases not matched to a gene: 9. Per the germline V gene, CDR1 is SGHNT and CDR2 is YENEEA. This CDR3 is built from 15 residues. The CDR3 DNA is TGTGCCAGCAGTTTTAGCGGGAGGGCCGCGGATGAGCAGTTCTTC. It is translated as CASSFSGRAADEQFF. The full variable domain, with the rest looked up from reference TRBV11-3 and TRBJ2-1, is EAGVVQSPRYKIIEKKQPVAFWCNPISGHNTLYWYLQNLGQGPELLIRYENEEAVDDSQLPKDRFSAERLKGVDSTLKIQPAELGDSAVYLCASSFSGRAADEQFFGPGTRLTVL.

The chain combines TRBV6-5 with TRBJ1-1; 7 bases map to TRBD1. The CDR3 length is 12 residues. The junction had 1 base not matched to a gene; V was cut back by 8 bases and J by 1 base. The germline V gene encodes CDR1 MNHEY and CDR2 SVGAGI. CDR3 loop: CASRDRNTEAFF. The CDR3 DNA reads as TGTGCCAGCCGGGACAGGAACACTGAAGCTTTCTTT.